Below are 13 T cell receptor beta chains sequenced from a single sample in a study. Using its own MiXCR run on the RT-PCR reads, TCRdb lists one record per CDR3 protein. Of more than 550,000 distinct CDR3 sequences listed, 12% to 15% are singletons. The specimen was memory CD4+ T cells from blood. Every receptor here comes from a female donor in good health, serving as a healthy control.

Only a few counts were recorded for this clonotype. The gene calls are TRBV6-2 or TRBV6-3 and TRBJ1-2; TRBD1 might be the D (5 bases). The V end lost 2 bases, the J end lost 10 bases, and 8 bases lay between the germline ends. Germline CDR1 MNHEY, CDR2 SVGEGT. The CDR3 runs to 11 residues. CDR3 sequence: CASSYGGTYTF. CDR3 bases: TGTGCCAGCAGTTACGGCGGGACCTACACCTTC.

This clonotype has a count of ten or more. This CDR3 reads CASSSTTGNTEAFF. CDR3 coding DNA: TGTGCCAGCAGCTCTACGACAGGGAACACTGAAGCTTTCTTT. The chain is built from TRBV7-2 and TRBJ1-1; a weak D match, TRBD1 (6 bases). V was cut by 4 bases and J by 1 base, with 10 bases left in between. CDR3 size: 14 residues. Germline values: CDR1 SGHTA, CDR2 FQGNSA.

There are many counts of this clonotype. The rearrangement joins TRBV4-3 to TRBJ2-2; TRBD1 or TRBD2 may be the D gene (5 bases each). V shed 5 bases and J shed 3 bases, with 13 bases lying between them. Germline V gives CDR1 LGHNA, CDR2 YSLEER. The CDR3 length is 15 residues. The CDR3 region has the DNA TGCGCCAGCAGCAAAGGGGCCGGGGACACCGGGGAGCTGTTTTTT. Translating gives CASSKGAGDTGELFF.

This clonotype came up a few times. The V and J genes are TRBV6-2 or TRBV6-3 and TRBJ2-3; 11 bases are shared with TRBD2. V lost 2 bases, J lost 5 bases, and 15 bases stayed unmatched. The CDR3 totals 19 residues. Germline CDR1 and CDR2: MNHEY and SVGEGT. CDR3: CASSYPGTSGGGARDTQYF. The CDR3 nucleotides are TGTGCCAGCAGTTACCCCGGGACTAGCGGAGGGGGGGCGAGAGATACGCAGTATTTT.

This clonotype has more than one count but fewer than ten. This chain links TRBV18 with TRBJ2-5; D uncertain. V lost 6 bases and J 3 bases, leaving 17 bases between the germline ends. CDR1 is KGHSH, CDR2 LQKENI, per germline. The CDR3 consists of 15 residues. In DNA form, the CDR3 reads TGTGCCAGCTCGCCTACCTTCGATACAGAAGAGACCCAGTACTTC. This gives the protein CASSPTFDTEETQYF.

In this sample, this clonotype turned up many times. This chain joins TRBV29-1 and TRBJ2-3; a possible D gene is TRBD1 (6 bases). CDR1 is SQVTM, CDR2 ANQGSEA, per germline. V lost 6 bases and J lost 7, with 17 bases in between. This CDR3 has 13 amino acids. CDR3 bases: TGCAGCGTCACCCAACAGGGAGTAAATACGCAGTATTTT. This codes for CSVTQQGVNTQYF.

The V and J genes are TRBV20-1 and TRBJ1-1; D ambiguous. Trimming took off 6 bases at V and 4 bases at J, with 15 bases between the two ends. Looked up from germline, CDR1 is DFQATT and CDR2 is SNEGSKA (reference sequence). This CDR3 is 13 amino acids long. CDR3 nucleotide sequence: TGCAGTGCCATCCTGGGGAGGACCACTGAAGCTTTCTTT. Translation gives CSAILGRTTEAFF.

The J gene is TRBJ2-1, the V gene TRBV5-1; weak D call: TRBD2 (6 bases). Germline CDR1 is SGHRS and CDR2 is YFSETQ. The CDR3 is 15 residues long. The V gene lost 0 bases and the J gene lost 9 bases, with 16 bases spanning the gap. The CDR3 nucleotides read TGCGCCAGCAGCTTGGATGACCCTCGGGGGAGTGAGCAGTTCTTC. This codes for CASSLDDPRGSEQFF.

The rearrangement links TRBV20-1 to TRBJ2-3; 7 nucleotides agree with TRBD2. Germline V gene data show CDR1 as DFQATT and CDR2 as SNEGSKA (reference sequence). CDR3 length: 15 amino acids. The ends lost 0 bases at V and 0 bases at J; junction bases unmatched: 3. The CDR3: CSARDSSGSTDTQYF. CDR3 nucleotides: TGCAGTGCTAGAGATAGTAGCGGGAGCACAGATACGCAGTATTTT.

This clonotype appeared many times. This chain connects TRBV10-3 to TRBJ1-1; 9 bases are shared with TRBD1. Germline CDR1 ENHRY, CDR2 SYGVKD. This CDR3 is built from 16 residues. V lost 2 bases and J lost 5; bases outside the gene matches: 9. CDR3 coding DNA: TGTGCCATCAGTGAGACGGACAGGGGACCGGTGACTGAAGCTTTCTTT. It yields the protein CAISETDRGPVTEAFF.

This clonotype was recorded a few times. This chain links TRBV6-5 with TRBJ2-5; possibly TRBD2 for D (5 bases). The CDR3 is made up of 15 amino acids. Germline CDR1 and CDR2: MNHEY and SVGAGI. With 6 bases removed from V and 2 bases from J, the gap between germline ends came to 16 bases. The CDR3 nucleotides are TGTGCCAGCAGGCCATTTGGTCGGGGACAAGAGACCCAGTACTTC. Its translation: CASRPFGRGQETQYF.

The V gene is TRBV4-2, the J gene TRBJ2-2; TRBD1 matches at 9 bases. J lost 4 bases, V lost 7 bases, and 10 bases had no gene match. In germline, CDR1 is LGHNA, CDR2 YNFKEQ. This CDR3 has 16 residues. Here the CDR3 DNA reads TGTGCCAGCATTAGGGACAGGGATAGTAGCACCGGGGAGCTGTTTTTT. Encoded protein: CASIRDRDSSTGELFF.

The CDR3 sequence: CASSRSGGGNQPQHF. As DNA, the CDR3 is TGTGCCAGCAGTCGATCAGGGGGAGGCAATCAGCCCCAGCATTTT. The chain recombines TRBV6-1 with TRBJ1-5; TRBD1 aligns across 7 bases. Germline loops: CDR1 MNHNS, CDR2 SASEGT. V dropped 5 bases and J dropped 2; count of bases not matched to a gene: 6. The CDR3 is 15 amino acids.